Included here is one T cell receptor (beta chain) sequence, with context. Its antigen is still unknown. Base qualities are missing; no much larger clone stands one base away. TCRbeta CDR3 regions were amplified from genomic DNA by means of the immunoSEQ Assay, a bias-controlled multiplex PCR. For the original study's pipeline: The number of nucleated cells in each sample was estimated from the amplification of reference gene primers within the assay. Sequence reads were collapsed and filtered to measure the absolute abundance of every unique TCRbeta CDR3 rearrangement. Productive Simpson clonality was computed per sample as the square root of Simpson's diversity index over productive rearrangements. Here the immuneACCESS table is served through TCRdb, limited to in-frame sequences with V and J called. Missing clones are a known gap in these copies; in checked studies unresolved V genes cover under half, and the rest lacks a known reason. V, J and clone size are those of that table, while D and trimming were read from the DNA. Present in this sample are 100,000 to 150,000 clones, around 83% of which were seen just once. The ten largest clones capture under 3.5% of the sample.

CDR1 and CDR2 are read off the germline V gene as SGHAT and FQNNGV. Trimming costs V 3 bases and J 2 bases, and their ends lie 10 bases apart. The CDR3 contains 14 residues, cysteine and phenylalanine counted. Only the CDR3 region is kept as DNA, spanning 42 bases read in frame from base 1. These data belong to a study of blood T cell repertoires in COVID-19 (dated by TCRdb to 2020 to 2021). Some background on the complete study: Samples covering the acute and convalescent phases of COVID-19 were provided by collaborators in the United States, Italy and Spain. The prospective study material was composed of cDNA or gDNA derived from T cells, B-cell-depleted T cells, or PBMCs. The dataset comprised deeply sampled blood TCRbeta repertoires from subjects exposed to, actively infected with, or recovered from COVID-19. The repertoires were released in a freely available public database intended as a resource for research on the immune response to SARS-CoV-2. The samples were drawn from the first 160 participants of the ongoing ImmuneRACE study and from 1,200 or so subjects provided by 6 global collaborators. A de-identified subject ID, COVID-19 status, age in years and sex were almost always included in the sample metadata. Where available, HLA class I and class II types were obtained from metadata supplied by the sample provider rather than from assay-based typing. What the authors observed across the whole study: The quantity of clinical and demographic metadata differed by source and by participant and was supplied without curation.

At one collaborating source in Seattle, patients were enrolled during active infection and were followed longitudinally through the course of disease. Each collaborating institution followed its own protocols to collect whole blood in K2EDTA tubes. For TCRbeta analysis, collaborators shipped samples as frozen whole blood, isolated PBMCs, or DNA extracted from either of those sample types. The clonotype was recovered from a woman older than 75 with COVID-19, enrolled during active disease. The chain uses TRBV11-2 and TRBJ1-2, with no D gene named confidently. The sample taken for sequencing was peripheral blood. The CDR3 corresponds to CASSLSYSNYGYTF. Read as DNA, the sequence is TGTGCCAGCAGCTTGAGTTATTCAAACTATGGCTACACCTTC. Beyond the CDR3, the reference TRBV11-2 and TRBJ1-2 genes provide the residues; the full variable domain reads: EAGVAQSPRYKIIEKRQSVAFWCNPISGHATLYWYQQILGQGPKLLIQFQNNGVVDDSQLPKDRFSAERLKGVDSTLKIQPAKLEDSAVYLCASSLSYSNYGYTFGSGTRLTVV.